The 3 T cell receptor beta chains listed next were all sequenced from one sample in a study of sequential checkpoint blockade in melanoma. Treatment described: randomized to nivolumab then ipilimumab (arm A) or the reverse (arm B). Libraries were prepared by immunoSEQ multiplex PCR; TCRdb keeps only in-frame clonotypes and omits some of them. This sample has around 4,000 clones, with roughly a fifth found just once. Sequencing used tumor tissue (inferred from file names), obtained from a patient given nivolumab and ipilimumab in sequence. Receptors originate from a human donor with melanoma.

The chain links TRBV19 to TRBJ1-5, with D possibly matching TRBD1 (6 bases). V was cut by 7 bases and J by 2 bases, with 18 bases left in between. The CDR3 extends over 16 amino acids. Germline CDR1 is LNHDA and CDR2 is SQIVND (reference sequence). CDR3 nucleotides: TGTGCCAGTACCCCGATGGGGGGGGCGGGCAATCAGCCCCAGCATTTT. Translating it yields CASTPMGGAGNQPQHF.

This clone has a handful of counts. The CDR3 reads CAWRNRVTEAFF. CDR3 sequence (DNA): TGTGCCTGGAGAAACAGGGTTACTGAAGCTTTCTTT. The rearrangement joins TRBV30 to TRBJ1-1; D is perhaps TRBD1 (6 bases). V was pared by 3 bases and J by 5 bases, with 10 bases between. The CDR3 has 12 residues. Germline lookup yields CDR1 GTSNPN and CDR2 SVGIG (reference sequence). Combining the CDR3 with reference TRBV30 and TRBJ1-1 gives the whole variable domain SQTIHQWPATLVQPVGSPLSLECTVEGTSNPNLYWYRQAAGRGLQLLFYSVGIGQISSEVPQNLSASRPQDRQFILSSKKLLLSDSGFYLCAWRNRVTEAFFGQGTRLTVV.

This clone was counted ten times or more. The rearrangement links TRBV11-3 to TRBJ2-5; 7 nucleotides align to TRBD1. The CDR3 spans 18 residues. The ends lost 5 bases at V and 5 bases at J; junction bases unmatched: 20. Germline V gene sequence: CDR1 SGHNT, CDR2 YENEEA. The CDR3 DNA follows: TGTGCCAGCAGCGTCCCCGGGACAGCATTATTAGGGGTCGAGACCCAGTACTTC. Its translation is CASSVPGTALLGVETQYF.